These 7 T cell receptor beta chains were all obtained from the same sample, sequenced in a study of T cells after yellow fever vaccination. One entry per CDR3 protein results from TCRdb running MiXCR on the 5' RACE reads. The table records some 320,000 distinct CDR3 sequences, 8% to 10% of them present only once. The specimen comprised PBMCs, sampled on the day of the first yellow fever vaccination. The receptors originated from a man in his late teens or twenties who received the YFV17D yellow fever vaccine.

This clonotype showed up many times. V is TRBV7-2 and J is TRBJ2-7; D unclear. V lost 3 bases to trimming and J lost 2 bases, with 8 bases between them. Germline assignment: CDR1 SGHTA and CDR2 FQGNSA. The CDR3 spans 13 residues. In nucleotides, the CDR3 is TGTGCCAGCAGCTTCACCACAGCCTACGAGCAGTACGTC. This sequence encodes CASSFTTAYEQYV.

The sample holds a few counts of this clonotype. The chain recombines TRBV21-1 with TRBJ2-6; TRBD1, as called in the table, went unchecked against the DNA. TRBV21-1 is given as a pseudogene. There are 16 residues in the CDR3. CDR3 loop: CASSNLDRAGANVLTF. DNA for the CDR3: TGTGCCAGCAGCAACCTAGACAGGGCTGGGGCCAACGTCCTGACTTTC.

The rearrangement uses TRBV12-3 or TRBV12-4 and TRBJ2-3; D gene unclear. The CDR3 runs 9 residues. V lost 8 bases, J lost 4 bases, and 1 base lay in between. The DNA for the CDR3 is TGTGCCAGCTCAGATACGCAGTATTTT. This codes for CASSDTQYF.

The rearrangement uses TRBV19 and TRBJ2-7; unclear D gene. This CDR3 has 15 residues. CDR1 and CDR2 (germline): LNHDA, SQIVND (reference sequence). Trimming took 6 bases from V and 3 from J, leaving 18 bases between them. The chain's CDR3 is CASSPSGRRIYEQYF. Here the CDR3 DNA reads TGTGCCAGTAGCCCGTCTGGTAGGCGGATCTACGAGCAGTACTTC.

This clonotype was observed many times. The chain recombines TRBV12-5 with TRBJ1-2, with 12 bases that match TRBD1. The CDR3 is made up of 12 amino acids. The junction had 3 bases not matched to a gene; V was cut back by 6 bases and J by 10 bases. Per germline, CDR1 LGHNT and CDR2 FRNRAP. The CDR3 DNA follows: TGTGCTAGTGGCCCGGGACAGGGGGCCTACACCTTC. Residues: CASGPGQGAYTF.

This clonotype was detected many times. The CDR3 here is CASSYQGNQPQHF. The CDR3 DNA follows: TGCGCCAGCAGTTATCAGGGGAATCAGCCCCAGCATTTT. The chain uses TRBV10-2 and TRBJ1-5, with D perhaps TRBD1 (6 bases). Germline V gene sequence: CDR1 WSHSY, CDR2 SAAADI. V lost 5 bases, J lost 4 bases, and 9 bases lay in between. The length of the CDR3 is 13 residues.

The sample holds a few counts of this clonotype. CDR3 DNA: TGTGCCACCCAGCGGAATGGTGAGCAGTTCTTC. Its protein is CATQRNGEQFF. This chain joins TRBV3-1 and TRBJ2-1; TRBD2 is a possible D gene (5 bases). Germline CDR1 LGHDT, CDR2 YNNKEL (reference sequence). The CDR3 has 11 amino acids. Trimming took 10 bases from V and 9 from J, leaving 13 bases between them.